These T cell receptor beta chains were read from a single sample in a study of beta chain features in type 1 diabetes. Data came from immunoSEQ multiplex PCR; TCRdb stores just in-frame clones and leaves some out. The data hold under 850,000 clones, with 13% observed a single time. The sequencing sample was made of naive CD4+ T cells from blood. Receptor source: a young man with type 1 diabetes. CDR3s include the opening cysteine and the closing phenylalanine or tryptophan. D genes are given only for firm matches. Size is omitted from some rows. Given values are once, few, many or a class for expanded clones.

d_call: TRBD1
v_call: TRBV19
j_call: TRBJ1-2
clone_size: few
cdr3_nt: TGTGCCAGTCTCTCGGGACAGGGGCACTATGGCTACACCTTC
cdr3_aa: CASLSGQGHYGYTF

d_call: .
v_call: TRBV7-2
j_call: TRBJ1-5
clone_size: .
cdr3_nt: TGTGCCAGCAGCTTCGGGCTAGGGGATCAGCCCCAGCATTTT
cdr3_aa: CASSFGLGDQPQHF

d_call: TRBD2
v_call: TRBV6-1
j_call: TRBJ2-1
clone_size: .
cdr3_nt: TGTGCCAGCAGTGTGTTGGGCCACGGCGGGGGTTCATACAATGAGCAGTTCTTC
cdr3_aa: CASSVLGHGGGSYNEQFF

d_call: TRBD1
v_call: TRBV2
j_call: TRBJ2-7
clone_size: .
cdr3_nt: TGTGCCATCGTCCGGGACAGGGACTCCTACGAGCAGTACTTC
cdr3_aa: CAIVRDRDSYEQYF

d_call: .
v_call: TRBV18
j_call: TRBJ2-7
clone_size: few
cdr3_nt: TGTGCCAGCTCACCACGTGAGGGATTTCAGTACTTC
cdr3_aa: CASSPREGFQYF

d_call: .
v_call: TRBV13
j_call: TRBJ2-3
clone_size: few
cdr3_nt: TGTGCCAGCAGCTTAAGACAGACAGATACGCAGTATTTT
cdr3_aa: CASSLRQTDTQYF

d_call: .
v_call: TRBV6-5
j_call: TRBJ2-2
clone_size: .
cdr3_nt: TGTGCCAGCAGTCGGACTGGGAACACCGGGGAGCTGTTTTTT
cdr3_aa: CASSRTGNTGELFF

d_call: .
v_call: TRBV5-1
j_call: TRBJ2-3
clone_size: few
cdr3_nt: TGCGCCAGCAGCACCCAGGGGACAGATACGCAGTATTTT
cdr3_aa: CASSTQGTDTQYF

d_call: .
v_call: TRBV6-1
j_call: TRBJ1-6
clone_size: .
cdr3_nt: TGTGCCAGCAGTGAAGCACAGACCTCCTATAATTCACCCCTCCACTTT
cdr3_aa: CASSEAQTSYNSPLHF

d_call: .
v_call: TRBV11-2
j_call: TRBJ2-2
clone_size: few
cdr3_nt: TGTGCCAGCAGCTTAGATGTGTCCTTACGGGAGCTGTTTTTT
cdr3_aa: CASSLDVSLRELFF

d_call: .
v_call: TRBV27
j_call: TRBJ1-6
clone_size: .
cdr3_nt: TGTGCCAGCAGTTCTTTTGTTCGGAATTCACCCCTCCACTTT
cdr3_aa: CASSSFVRNSPLHF

d_call: TRBD2
v_call: TRBV30
j_call: TRBJ2-1
clone_size: few
cdr3_nt: TGTGCCTGGAGCGGGGGGATCTCCTACAATGAGCAGTTCTTC
cdr3_aa: CAWSGGISYNEQFF

d_call: .
v_call: TRBV29-1
j_call: TRBJ2-7
clone_size: few
cdr3_nt: TGCAGCGTTGGACAGGCCCTGGGGGAGCAGTACTTC
cdr3_aa: CSVGQALGEQYF

d_call: .
v_call: TRBV5-4
j_call: TRBJ1-2
clone_size: .
cdr3_nt: TGTGCCAGCAGCTTGGGGCAGGGGCTGATCTATGGCTACACCTTC
cdr3_aa: CASSLGQGLIYGYTF

d_call: .
v_call: TRBV6-5
j_call: TRBJ2-6
clone_size: .
cdr3_nt: TGTGCCAGCAGTCCCGAGGCCCGCGGGGCCAACGTCCTGACTTTC
cdr3_aa: CASSPEARGANVLTF

d_call: TRBD1
v_call: TRBV30
j_call: TRBJ1-2
clone_size: few
cdr3_nt: TGTGCCTGGACCGGACAGGGGTACTATGGCTACACCTTC
cdr3_aa: CAWTGQGYYGYTF

d_call: TRBD1
v_call: TRBV11-1
j_call: TRBJ1-2
clone_size: .
cdr3_nt: TGTGCCAGCAGCTTGAAAGGACAGGGCTATGGCTACACCTTC
cdr3_aa: CASSLKGQGYGYTF

d_call: .
v_call: TRBV6-6
j_call: TRBJ2-7
clone_size: .
cdr3_nt: TGTGCCAGCAAGGATCAGGCAGACTACGAGCAGTACTTC
cdr3_aa: CASKDQADYEQYF

d_call: .
v_call: TRBV6-6
j_call: TRBJ1-3
clone_size: .
cdr3_nt: TGTGCCAGCAGTTCCCGGGACCCGAGCTCTGGAAACACCATATATTTT
cdr3_aa: CASSSRDPSSGNTIYF

d_call: .
v_call: TRBV4-1
j_call: TRBJ2-7
clone_size: .
cdr3_nt: TGCGCCAGCAGCCAAGATCAACTCCCCTCCTACGAGCAGTACTTC
cdr3_aa: CASSQDQLPSYEQYF

d_call: .
v_call: TRBV4-1
j_call: TRBJ1-1
clone_size: .
cdr3_nt: TGCGCCAGCAGCCAAGGACTGACTTCGATCACTGAAGCTTTCTTT
cdr3_aa: CASSQGLTSITEAFF

d_call: TRBD1
v_call: TRBV30
j_call: TRBJ2-2
clone_size: .
cdr3_nt: TGTGCCTGGAGCTACCGGGACAGGGCCGGGGAGCTGTTTTTT
cdr3_aa: CAWSYRDRAGELFF

d_call: .
v_call: TRBV7-2
j_call: TRBJ2-2
clone_size: .
cdr3_nt: TGTGCCAGCAGCCCGGGGGGGGAGCTGTTTTTT
cdr3_aa: CASSPGGELFF

d_call: .
v_call: TRBV5-1
j_call: TRBJ2-3
clone_size: .
cdr3_nt: TGCGCCAGCAGCTCCCGCGCCGGCACAGATACGCAGTATTTT
cdr3_aa: CASSSRAGTDTQYF

d_call: .
v_call: TRBV29-1
j_call: TRBJ2-7
clone_size: once
cdr3_nt: TGCAGCGTTGAAGATCTTTGGGGCAGGGAAAAGGCCTACGAGCAGTACTTC
cdr3_aa: CSVEDLWGREKAYEQYF

d_call: .
v_call: TRBV6-1
j_call: TRBJ2-3
clone_size: .
cdr3_nt: TGTGCCAGCAGGGGACGAGCTCTGGGCGCGCAGTATTTT
cdr3_aa: CASRGRALGAQYF

d_call: TRBD1
v_call: TRBV29-1
j_call: TRBJ2-7
clone_size: .
cdr3_nt: TGCAGCGCATTGACAGGGGGATACGAGCAGTACTTC
cdr3_aa: CSALTGGYEQYF

d_call: TRBD1
v_call: TRBV28
j_call: TRBJ1-1
clone_size: .
cdr3_nt: TGTGCCAGCAGTTTCGGACAGGAACGTCGGACTGAAGCTTTCTTT
cdr3_aa: CASSFGQERRTEAFF

d_call: TRBD1
v_call: TRBV7-9
j_call: TRBJ1-2
clone_size: .
cdr3_nt: TGTGCCAGCAGCCCCCGGACAGGTTGGGGCTACACCTTC
cdr3_aa: CASSPRTGWGYTF

d_call: TRBD2
v_call: TRBV6-5
j_call: TRBJ2-3
clone_size: .
cdr3_nt: TGTGCCAGCAGGGCGGGGGGGACAGATACGCAGTATTTT
cdr3_aa: CASRAGGTDTQYF

d_call: TRBD1
v_call: TRBV15
j_call: TRBJ2-4
clone_size: few
cdr3_nt: TGTGCCACCAGCAGACCCAAACAGGGGGCTGCCGGAAACATTCAGTACTTC
cdr3_aa: CATSRPKQGAAGNIQYF

d_call: .
v_call: TRBV15
j_call: TRBJ1-6
clone_size: .
cdr3_nt: TGTGCCACCAGCAGAACAAGGGATTCACCCCTCCACTTT
cdr3_aa: CATSRTRDSPLHF

d_call: .
v_call: TRBV18
j_call: TRBJ2-3
clone_size: many
cdr3_nt: TGTGCCAGCTCACCCACAGATACGCAGTATTTT
cdr3_aa: CASSPTDTQYF

d_call: TRBD1
v_call: TRBV28
j_call: TRBJ1-6
clone_size: .
cdr3_nt: TGTGCCAGCAGTGCTGGACAGGGGGATAATTCACCCCTCCACTTT
cdr3_aa: CASSAGQGDNSPLHF

d_call: .
v_call: TRBV18
j_call: TRBJ2-3
clone_size: .
cdr3_nt: TGTGCCAGCTCACCAAAGTACGATTTCCGCACAGATACGCAGTATTTT
cdr3_aa: CASSPKYDFRTDTQYF

d_call: .
v_call: TRBV5-1
j_call: TRBJ2-2
clone_size: few
cdr3_nt: TGCGCCAGCAGCTTGGCAGCGGGCACGAACACCGGGGAGCTGTTTTTT
cdr3_aa: CASSLAAGTNTGELFF

d_call: .
v_call: TRBV29-1
j_call: TRBJ1-2
clone_size: .
cdr3_nt: TGCAGCGTTGACCCGCAGGGGCCCTCTTTAAGCTACACCTTC
cdr3_aa: CSVDPQGPSLSYTF

d_call: TRBD2
v_call: TRBV6-6
j_call: TRBJ2-3
clone_size: few
cdr3_nt: TGTGCCACCCGGGGGGGAGCCTTGCTCAGCACAGATACGCAGTATTTT
cdr3_aa: CATRGGALLSTDTQYF

d_call: TRBD2
v_call: TRBV4-2
j_call: TRBJ2-3
clone_size: .
cdr3_nt: TGTGCCAGCAGCCAAAGCGGGGGGGGCACAGATACGCAGTATTTT
cdr3_aa: CASSQSGGGTDTQYF

d_call: .
v_call: TRBV4-1
j_call: TRBJ2-2
clone_size: .
cdr3_nt: TGCGCCAGCAGCCAAGAAGGGGTCGGGGAGCTGTTTTTT
cdr3_aa: CASSQEGVGELFF

d_call: .
v_call: TRBV9
j_call: TRBJ1-2
clone_size: few
cdr3_nt: TGTGCCAGCAGCGTAGGGCCGACGGGTGGCTACACCTTC
cdr3_aa: CASSVGPTGGYTF

d_call: .
v_call: TRBV4-1
j_call: TRBJ2-1
clone_size: .
cdr3_nt: TGCGCCAGCAGCCAGGTACCCGGGACATCCCTCATGGGTGAGCAGTTCTTC
cdr3_aa: CASSQVPGTSLMGEQFF

d_call: .
v_call: TRBV5-4
j_call: TRBJ1-1
clone_size: .
cdr3_nt: TGTGCCAGCAGCTTGGAAGTGACCCTGAACACTGAAGCTTTCTTT
cdr3_aa: CASSLEVTLNTEAFF

d_call: TRBD2
v_call: TRBV13
j_call: TRBJ2-5
clone_size: few
cdr3_nt: TGTGCCAGCAGCTTGGTAGCGGGAGTCCAAGAGACCCAGTACTTC
cdr3_aa: CASSLVAGVQETQYF

d_call: TRBD2
v_call: TRBV29-1
j_call: TRBJ2-1
clone_size: few
cdr3_nt: TGCAGCTCTAAGCGGGGAGATTACAATGAGCAGTTCTTC
cdr3_aa: CSSKRGDYNEQFF

d_call: .
v_call: TRBV7-6
j_call: TRBJ1-5
clone_size: .
cdr3_nt: TGTGCCAGCTCTCCTGGTTTGCAAAATCAGCCCCAGCATTTT
cdr3_aa: CASSPGLQNQPQHF

d_call: .
v_call: TRBV30
j_call: TRBJ1-5
clone_size: few
cdr3_nt: TGTGCCTGGAGTTACATGGGGGACCAGCCCCAGCATTTT
cdr3_aa: CAWSYMGDQPQHF

d_call: TRBD1
v_call: TRBV6-5
j_call: TRBJ2-3
clone_size: .
cdr3_nt: TGTGCCAGCAGCCCCGGGACAGAGGCAGATACGCAGTATTTT
cdr3_aa: CASSPGTEADTQYF

d_call: TRBD2
v_call: TRBV19
j_call: TRBJ2-1
clone_size: .
cdr3_nt: TGTGCCAGTAGTTCAACTCAAACCTCTAGCGGCGATGAGCAGTTCTTC
cdr3_aa: CASSSTQTSSGDEQFF

d_call: .
v_call: TRBV18
j_call: TRBJ2-3
clone_size: few
cdr3_nt: TGTGCCAGCTCACCTAGGCAGGGCACAGATACGCAGTATTTT
cdr3_aa: CASSPRQGTDTQYF

d_call: .
v_call: TRBV2
j_call: TRBJ2-3
clone_size: few
cdr3_nt: TGTGCCAGCAGCGATTACAGACAGATTACCACAGATACGCAGTATTTT
cdr3_aa: CASSDYRQITTDTQYF

d_call: .
v_call: TRBV5-1
j_call: TRBJ2-7
clone_size: few
cdr3_nt: TGCGCCAGCAGACGAGGGGACGAGCAGTACTTC
cdr3_aa: CASRRGDEQYF

d_call: .
v_call: TRBV29-1
j_call: TRBJ2-1
clone_size: .
cdr3_nt: TGCAGCGCTCAGGGGACGCTTCACAATGAGCAGTTCTTC
cdr3_aa: CSAQGTLHNEQFF

d_call: .
v_call: TRBV7-2
j_call: TRBJ1-5
clone_size: .
cdr3_nt: TGTGCCAGCAGCTTAGGGGCAGGAGGTCAGCCCCAGCATTTT
cdr3_aa: CASSLGAGGQPQHF

d_call: .
v_call: TRBV7-9
j_call: TRBJ2-5
clone_size: .
cdr3_nt: TGTGCCAGCAGCGCACACAACCAAGAGACCCAGTACTTC
cdr3_aa: CASSAHNQETQYF

d_call: .
v_call: TRBV10-3
j_call: TRBJ2-7
clone_size: few
cdr3_nt: TGTGCCACCGCCGAAGTGTACGAGCAGTACTTC
cdr3_aa: CATAEVYEQYF

d_call: TRBD2
v_call: TRBV4-2
j_call: TRBJ2-3
clone_size: .
cdr3_nt: TGTGCCAGCAGCCAATGGGGAGGGGGCACAGATACGCAGTATTTT
cdr3_aa: CASSQWGGGTDTQYF

d_call: .
v_call: TRBV7-2
j_call: TRBJ1-6
clone_size: .
cdr3_nt: TGTGCCAGCAGCTTCCGGGACAAGATTAATTCACCCCTCCACTTT
cdr3_aa: CASSFRDKINSPLHF